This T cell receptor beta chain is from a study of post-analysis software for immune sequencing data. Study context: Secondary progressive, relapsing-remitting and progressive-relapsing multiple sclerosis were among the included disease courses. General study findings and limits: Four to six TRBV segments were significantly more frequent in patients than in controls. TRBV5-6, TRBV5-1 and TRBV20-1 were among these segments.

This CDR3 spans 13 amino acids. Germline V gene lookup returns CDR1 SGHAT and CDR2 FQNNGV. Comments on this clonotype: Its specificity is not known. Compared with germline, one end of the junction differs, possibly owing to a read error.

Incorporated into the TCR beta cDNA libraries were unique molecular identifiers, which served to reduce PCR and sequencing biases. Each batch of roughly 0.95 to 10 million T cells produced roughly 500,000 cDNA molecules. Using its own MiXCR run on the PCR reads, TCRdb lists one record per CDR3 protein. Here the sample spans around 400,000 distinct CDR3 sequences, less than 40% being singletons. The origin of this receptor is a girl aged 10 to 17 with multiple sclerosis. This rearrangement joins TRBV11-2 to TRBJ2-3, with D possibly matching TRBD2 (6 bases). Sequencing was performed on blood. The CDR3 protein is CASSLGGADMQYF. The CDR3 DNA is TGTGCCAGCAGCTTGGGGGGAGCGGATATGCAGTATTTT.